The present T cell receptor beta chain was sequenced within a study of cytomegalovirus exposure and HLA in healthy donors. PCR employed 60 Vbeta and 13 Jbeta primers. Clones were sequenced by immunoSEQ multiplex PCR, and TCRdb holds only the in-frame ones, with some missing. The sample comprises 150,000 to 170,000 clones, roughly 80% of which are singletons, and over 3% rests with the top ten. Looked up from germline, CDR1 is SNHLY and CDR2 is FYNNEI. The CDR3 sequence is 15 residues long. With 10 bases removed from V and 7 bases from J, the gap between germline ends came to 25 bases. The sample taken for sequencing was PBMCs. This TCR was sampled from a middle-aged woman in good health and CMV-seronegative. The chain combines TRBV2 with TRBJ1-1; TRBD1 is a possible D gene (6 bases). The CDR3 coding sequence is TGTGCCACTCAAGAGTGGGGCAGGGGAAAGGGTGAAGCTTTCTTT. Protein product: CATQEWGRGKGEAFF.